This T cell receptor beta chain emerged from a study of blood T cell repertoires in COVID-19. Per the germline V gene, CDR1 is SGHTA and CDR2 is FQGNSA. V was trimmed by 5 bases and J by 4 bases, leaving 11 bases between them. This CDR3 comprises 13 residues. Only in-frame clones appear in the TCRdb table, and some are missing; sequencing was by immunoSEQ multiplex PCR. This sample has hundreds of thousands of clones; around 89% occur once, and the top ten carry around 9.5%. Sample: PBMCs or T cells enriched from blood (not recorded which). The sequence was collected from a woman aged 40 to 50 who had recovered from COVID-19. The V call is TRBV7-2, the J call TRBJ1-1; D ambiguous. The CDR3 bases are TGTGCCAGCAGCCGACGACAATTCACTGAAGCTTTCTTT. It translates to CASSRRQFTEAFF.